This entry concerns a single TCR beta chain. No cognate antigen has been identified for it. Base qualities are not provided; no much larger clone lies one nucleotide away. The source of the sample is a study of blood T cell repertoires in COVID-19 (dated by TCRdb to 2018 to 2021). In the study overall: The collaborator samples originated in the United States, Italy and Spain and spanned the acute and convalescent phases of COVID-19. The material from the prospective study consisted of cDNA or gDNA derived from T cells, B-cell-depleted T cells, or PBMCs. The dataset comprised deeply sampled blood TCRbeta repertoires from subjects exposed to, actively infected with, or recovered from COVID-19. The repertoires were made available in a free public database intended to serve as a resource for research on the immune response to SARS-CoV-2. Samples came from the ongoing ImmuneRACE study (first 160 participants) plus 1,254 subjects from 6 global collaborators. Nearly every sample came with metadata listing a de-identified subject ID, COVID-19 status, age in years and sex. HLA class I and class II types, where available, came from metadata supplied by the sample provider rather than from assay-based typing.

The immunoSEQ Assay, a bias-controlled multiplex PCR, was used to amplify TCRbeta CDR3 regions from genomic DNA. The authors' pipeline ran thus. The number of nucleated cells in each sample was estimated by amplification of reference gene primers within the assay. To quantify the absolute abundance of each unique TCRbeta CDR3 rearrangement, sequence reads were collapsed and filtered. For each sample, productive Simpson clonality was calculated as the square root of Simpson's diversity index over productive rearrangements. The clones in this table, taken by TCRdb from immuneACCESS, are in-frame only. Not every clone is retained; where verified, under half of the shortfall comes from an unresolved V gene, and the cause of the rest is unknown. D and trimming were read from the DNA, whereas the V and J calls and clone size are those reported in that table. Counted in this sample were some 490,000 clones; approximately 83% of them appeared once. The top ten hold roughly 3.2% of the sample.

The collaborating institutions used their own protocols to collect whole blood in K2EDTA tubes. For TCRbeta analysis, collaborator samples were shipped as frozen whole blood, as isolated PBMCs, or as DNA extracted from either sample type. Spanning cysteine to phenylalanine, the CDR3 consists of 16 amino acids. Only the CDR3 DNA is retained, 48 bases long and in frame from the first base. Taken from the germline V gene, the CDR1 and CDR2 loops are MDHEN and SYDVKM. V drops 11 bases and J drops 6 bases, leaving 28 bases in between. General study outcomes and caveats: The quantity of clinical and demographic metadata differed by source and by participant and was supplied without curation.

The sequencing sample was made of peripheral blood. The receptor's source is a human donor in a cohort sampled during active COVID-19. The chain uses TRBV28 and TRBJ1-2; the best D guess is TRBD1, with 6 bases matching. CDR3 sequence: CASLGGGRRLIDGYTF. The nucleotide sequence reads TGTGCCTCCCTTGGGGGGGGGCGCCGATTAATCGATGGCTACACCTTC.